This T cell receptor (beta chain) stems from a study of blood T cells in healthy people across ages. This clonotype came up once. A second PCR of 7 to 11 cycles used a sample-barcoded 5' primer and a J-beta primer mix. TCRdb reprocessed the 5' RACE reads via MiXCR and lists one record per CDR3 protein. The table has about 1.6 million distinct CDR3 sequences, almost 35% seen once. Germline loops: CDR1 MNHNY, CDR2 SVGAGI (reference sequence). With 4 bases removed from V and 0 bases from J, the gap between germline ends came to 17 bases. The CDR3 totals 17 residues. Donation came from healthy Caucasian individuals in Russia who were aged 6 to 90.

Source material: blood. This receptor was obtained from a woman in her twenties or thirties in good health. The J gene is TRBJ2-3, the V gene TRBV6-6; D unclear. CDR3 in DNA: TGTGCCAGCAGTTCCGATAGACGAGCTATTAGCACAGATACGCAGTATTTT. As protein: CASSSDRRAISTDTQYF.